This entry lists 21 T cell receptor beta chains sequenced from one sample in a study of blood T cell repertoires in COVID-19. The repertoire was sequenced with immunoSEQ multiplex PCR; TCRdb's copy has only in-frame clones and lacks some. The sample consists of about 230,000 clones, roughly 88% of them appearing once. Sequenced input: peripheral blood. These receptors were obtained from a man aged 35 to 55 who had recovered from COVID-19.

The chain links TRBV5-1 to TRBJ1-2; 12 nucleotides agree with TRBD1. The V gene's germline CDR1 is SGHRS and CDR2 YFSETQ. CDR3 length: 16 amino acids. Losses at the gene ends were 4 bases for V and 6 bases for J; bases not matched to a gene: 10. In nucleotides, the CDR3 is TGCGCCAGCAGCGGGGGACAGGGGGCCCTTTTGAATGGCTACACCTTC. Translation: CASSGGQGALLNGYTF.

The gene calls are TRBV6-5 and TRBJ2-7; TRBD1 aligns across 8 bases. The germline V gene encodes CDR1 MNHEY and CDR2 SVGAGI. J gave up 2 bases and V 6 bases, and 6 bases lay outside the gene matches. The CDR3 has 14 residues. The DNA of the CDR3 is TGTGCCAGCAGATACAGGGGACAGGCCTACGAGCAGTACTTC. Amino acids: CASRYRGQAYEQYF.

The chain's CDR3 is CASSLGSPLAETQYF. In nucleotides, the CDR3 is TGTGCCAGCAGCTTAGGATCCCCCCTCGCGGAAACGCAGTATTTT. This rearrangement joins TRBV7-9 to TRBJ2-3, with D unresolved. The germline V gene has CDR1 SEHNR and CDR2 FQNEAQ (reference sequence). V lost 1 base to trimming and J lost 9 bases, with 17 bases between them. The CDR3 has 15 residues.

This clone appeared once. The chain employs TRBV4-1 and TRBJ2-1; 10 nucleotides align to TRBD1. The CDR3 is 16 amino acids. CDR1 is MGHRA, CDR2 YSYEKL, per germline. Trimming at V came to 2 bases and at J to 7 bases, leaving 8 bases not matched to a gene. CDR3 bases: TGCGCCAGCAGCCAAAGGTCCCCGGGACAGGGGAATGAGCAGTTCTTC. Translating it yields CASSQRSPGQGNEQFF.

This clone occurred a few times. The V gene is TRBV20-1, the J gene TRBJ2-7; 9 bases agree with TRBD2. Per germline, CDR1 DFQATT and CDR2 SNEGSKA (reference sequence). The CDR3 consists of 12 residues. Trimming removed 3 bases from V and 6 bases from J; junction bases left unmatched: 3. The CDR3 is CSASSGSSEQYF. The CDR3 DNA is TGCAGTGCTAGTAGCGGGAGCTCCGAGCAGTACTTC.

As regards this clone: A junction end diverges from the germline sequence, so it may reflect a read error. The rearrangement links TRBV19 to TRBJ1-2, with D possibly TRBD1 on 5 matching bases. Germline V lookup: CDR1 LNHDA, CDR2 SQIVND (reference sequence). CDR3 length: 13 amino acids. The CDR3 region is CASSLDSGDGYTF. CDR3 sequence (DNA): TGTGCCAGTAGTCTAGACAGCGGCGATGGCTACACCTTC.

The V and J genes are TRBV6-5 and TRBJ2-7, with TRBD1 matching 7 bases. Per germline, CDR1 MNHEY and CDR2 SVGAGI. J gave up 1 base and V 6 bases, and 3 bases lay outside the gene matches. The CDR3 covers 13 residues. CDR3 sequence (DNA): TGTGCCAGCAGGCCGGGACAGTCCTACGAGCAGTACTTC. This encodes CASRPGQSYEQYF.

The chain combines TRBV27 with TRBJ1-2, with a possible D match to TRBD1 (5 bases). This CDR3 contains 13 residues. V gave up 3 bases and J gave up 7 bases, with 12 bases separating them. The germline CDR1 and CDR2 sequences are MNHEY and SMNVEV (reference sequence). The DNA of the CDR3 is TGTGCCAGCAGTTTGGGGCCCGGCCGTGGCTACACCTTC. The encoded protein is CASSLGPGRGYTF.

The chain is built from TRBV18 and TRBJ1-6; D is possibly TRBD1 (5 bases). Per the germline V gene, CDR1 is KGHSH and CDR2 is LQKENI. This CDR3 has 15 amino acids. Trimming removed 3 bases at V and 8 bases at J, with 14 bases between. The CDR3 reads CASSPPGRGDSPLHF. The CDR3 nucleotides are TGTGCCAGCTCACCTCCTGGGAGGGGAGATTCACCCCTCCACTTT.

CDR3 in DNA: TGTGCCAGCAGCGCCCGCCCAGGGGAAACTGAAGCTTTCTTT. It encodes CASSARPGETEAFF. This rearrangement joins TRBV9 to TRBJ1-1; possibly TRBD1 for D (6 bases). Germline V gives CDR1 SGDLS, CDR2 YYNGEE. The CDR3 is made up of 14 amino acids. The V and J ends lost 3 bases and 5 bases respectively, with 14 bases between them.

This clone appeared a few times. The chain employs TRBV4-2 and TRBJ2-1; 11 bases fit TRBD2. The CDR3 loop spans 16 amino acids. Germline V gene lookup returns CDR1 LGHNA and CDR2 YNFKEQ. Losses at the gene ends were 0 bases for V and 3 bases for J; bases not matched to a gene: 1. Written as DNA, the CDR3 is TGTGCCAGCAGCCAAGATGGGACTAGCGGCTACAATGAGCAGTTCTTC. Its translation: CASSQDGTSGYNEQFF.

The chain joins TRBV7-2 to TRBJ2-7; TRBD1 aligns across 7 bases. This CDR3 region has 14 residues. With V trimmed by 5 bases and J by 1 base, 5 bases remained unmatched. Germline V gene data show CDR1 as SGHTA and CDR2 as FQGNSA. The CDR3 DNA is TGTGCCAGCAGCGATCGACAGGGTTCCTACGAGCAGTACTTC. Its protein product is CASSDRQGSYEQYF.

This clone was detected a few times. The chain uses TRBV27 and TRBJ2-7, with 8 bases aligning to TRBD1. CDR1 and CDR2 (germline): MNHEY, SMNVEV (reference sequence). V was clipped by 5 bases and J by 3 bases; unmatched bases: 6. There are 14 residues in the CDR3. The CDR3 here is CASSKDRAGYEQYF. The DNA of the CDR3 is TGTGCCAGCAGTAAGGACAGGGCAGGCTACGAGCAGTACTTC.

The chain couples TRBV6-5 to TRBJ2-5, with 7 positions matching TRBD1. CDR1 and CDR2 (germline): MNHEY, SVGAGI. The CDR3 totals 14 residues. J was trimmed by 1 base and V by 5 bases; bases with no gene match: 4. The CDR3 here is CASSRGTVQETQYF. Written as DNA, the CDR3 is TGTGCCAGCAGTAGAGGGACAGTCCAAGAGACCCAGTACTTC.

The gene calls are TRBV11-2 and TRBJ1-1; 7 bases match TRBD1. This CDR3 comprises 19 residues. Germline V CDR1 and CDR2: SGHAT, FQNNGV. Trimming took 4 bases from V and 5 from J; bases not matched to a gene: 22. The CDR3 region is CASSSLSQTGKGLRTEAFF. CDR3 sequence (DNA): TGTGCCAGCAGCTCCCTATCTCAGACAGGGAAGGGTTTAAGGACTGAAGCTTTCTTT.

CDR3: CATQPGLAGVYEQYF. The DNA for the CDR3 is TGTGCCACGCAACCGGGACTAGCGGGAGTTTACGAGCAGTACTTC. The chain combines TRBV6-6 with TRBJ2-7, with 14 nucleotides matching TRBD2. The CDR3 loop spans 15 amino acids. V dropped 10 bases and J dropped 4; count of bases not matched to a gene: 9. Germline lookup yields CDR1 MNHNY and CDR2 SVGAGI (reference sequence).

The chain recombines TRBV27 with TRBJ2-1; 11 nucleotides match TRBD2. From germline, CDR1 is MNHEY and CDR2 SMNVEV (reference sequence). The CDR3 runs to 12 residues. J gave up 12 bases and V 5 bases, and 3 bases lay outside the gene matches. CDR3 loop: CASSVGLAAQFF. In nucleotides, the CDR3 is TGTGCCAGCAGTGTGGGACTAGCGGCGCAGTTCTTC.

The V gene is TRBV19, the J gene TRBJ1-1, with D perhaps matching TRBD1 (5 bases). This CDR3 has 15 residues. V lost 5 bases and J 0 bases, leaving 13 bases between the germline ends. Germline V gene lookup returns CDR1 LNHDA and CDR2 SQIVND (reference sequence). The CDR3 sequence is CASSDNPTVNTEAFF. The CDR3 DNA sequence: TGTGCCAGTAGTGACAATCCGACAGTGAACACTGAAGCTTTCTTT.

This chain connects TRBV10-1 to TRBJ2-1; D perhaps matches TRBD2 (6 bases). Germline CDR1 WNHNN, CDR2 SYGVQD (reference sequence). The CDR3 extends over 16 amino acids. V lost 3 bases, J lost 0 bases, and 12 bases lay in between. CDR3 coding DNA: TGCGCCAGCAGTGATCGGAGGGGCCGCTCCTACAATGAGCAGTTCTTC. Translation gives CASSDRRGRSYNEQFF.

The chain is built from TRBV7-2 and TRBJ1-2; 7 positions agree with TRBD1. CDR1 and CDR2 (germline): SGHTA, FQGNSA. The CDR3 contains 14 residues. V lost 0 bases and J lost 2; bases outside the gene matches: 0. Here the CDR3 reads CASSLAGGNYGYTF. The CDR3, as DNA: TGTGCCAGCAGCTTAGCAGGGGGCAACTATGGCTACACCTTC.

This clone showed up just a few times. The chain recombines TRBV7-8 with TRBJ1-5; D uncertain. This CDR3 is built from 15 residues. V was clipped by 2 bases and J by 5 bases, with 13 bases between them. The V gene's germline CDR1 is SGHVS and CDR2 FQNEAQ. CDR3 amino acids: CASSLRPGEYQPQHF. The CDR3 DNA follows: TGTGCCAGCAGCTTACGTCCCGGAGAATATCAGCCCCAGCATTTT.